The next 10 T cell receptor beta chains were all read from a single sample in a study of CD8 T cells in ankylosing spondylitis. TCRdb called the 5' RACE reads again in MiXCR, with one record for every CDR3 protein. The sample yields about 460,000 distinct CDR3 sequences, about 5.7% seen once. Points from the study as a whole: Seemingly distinctive of ankylosing spondylitis blood was a TCR beta motif formed by eight highly homologous variants.

Their specific antigens are unknown. Sequencing was done on a sample of blood, either unsorted or a sorted T cell fraction (not recorded which). These receptors came from a male donor with ankylosing spondylitis.

For this clonotype: This may come from a read error, since a much larger clone is one base off. This sequence joins TRBV4-3 and TRBJ1-1, with D unresolved. V was shortened by 0 bases and J by 3 bases, with 14 bases between the two germline ends. The CDR3 is 16 amino acids. Per the germline V gene, CDR1 is LGHNA and CDR2 is YSLEER. CDR3: CASSQEPGRRYTEAFF. The CDR3 DNA reads as TGCGCCAGCAGCCAAGAACCCGGCAGGAGGTACACTGAAGCTTTCTTT.

The table lists this clonotype with many counts. The genes are TRBV7-2 and TRBJ2-7, with D perhaps TRBD1 (6 bases). Germline V lookup: CDR1 SGHTA, CDR2 FQGNSA. The CDR3 totals 15 residues. The V end was cut by 2 bases, the J end by 0 bases, with 11 bases between. This CDR3 is CASSLSPGVSYEQYF. DNA of the CDR3: TGTGCCAGCAGCTTAAGTCCAGGGGTCTCCTACGAGCAGTACTTC.

This clonotype was counted a few times. The chain employs TRBV7-2 and TRBJ1-1; D gene ambiguous. CDR3 length: 16 residues. V was cut by 1 base and J by 7 bases, with 19 bases left in between. Germline loops: CDR1 SGHTA, CDR2 FQGNSA. CDR3: CASSLGGGSRRYEAFF. DNA for the CDR3: TGTGCCAGCAGCTTAGGTGGCGGATCCCGTCGATATGAAGCTTTCTTT.

This clonotype was detected ten times or more. The V and J genes are TRBV5-1 and TRBJ2-1, with unresolved D. The CDR3 is 15 amino acids. V lost 2 bases and J lost 7, with 16 bases in between. Germline V gene lookup returns CDR1 SGHRS and CDR2 YFSETQ. This CDR3 is CASSFSLTVGNEQFF. The DNA for the CDR3 is TGCGCCAGCAGCTTCAGTCTTACAGTCGGGAATGAGCAGTTCTTC.

The sample holds many counts of this clonotype. The chain couples TRBV25-1 to TRBJ2-6, with D tentatively TRBD2 (6 bases). The CDR3 spans 18 residues. Germline values: CDR1 MGHDK, CDR2 SYGVNS. Trimming stripped 6 bases from V and 0 bases from J, with 18 bases between. Written as DNA, the CDR3 is TGTGCCAGCAGCACAGGCCAGGGAGGATTCTCTGGGGCCAACGTCCTGACTTTC. Translation gives CASSTGQGGFSGANVLTF. The whole variable domain, filled in from reference TRBV25-1 and TRBJ2-6, reads EADIYQTPRYLVIGTGKKITLECSQTMGHDKMYWYQQDPGMELHLIHYSYGVNSTEKGDLSSESTVSRIRTEHFPLTLESARPSHTSQYLCASSTGQGGFSGANVLTFGAGSRLTVL.

This clonotype was counted between two and nine times. The chain is built from TRBV12-2 and TRBJ2-7; the table assigns TRBD1, which was not confirmed against the DNA. TRBV12-2 is a documented pseudogene. This CDR3 is built from 14 residues. The CDR3 loop is CASRLRDKSYEQYF. In nucleotides, the CDR3 is TGTGCAAGTCGCTTAAGGGACAAAAGTTACGAGCAGTACTTC.

This clonotype has just a few counts. The rearrangement joins TRBV11-1 to TRBJ2-1; 12 bases are a match to TRBD2. The CDR3 totals 21 residues. CDR1 SGHAT and CDR2 FQDESV come from the germline V gene (reference sequence). Trimming cost V 2 bases and J 3 bases; bases outside gene matches: 17. This CDR3 is CASSLPSWTSGIKGDYNEQFF. The CDR3 DNA reads TGTGCCAGCAGCTTACCTTCCTGGACTAGCGGGATTAAAGGGGACTACAATGAGCAGTTCTTC.

This clonotype came up many times. J is TRBJ2-7 and V is TRBV13, with D maybe TRBD1 (8 bases). With 6 bases removed from V and 5 bases from J, the gap between germline ends came to 14 bases. This CDR3 comprises 13 residues. Germline loops: CDR1 PRHDT, CDR2 FYEKMQ (reference sequence). Here the CDR3 reads CASRQQGGHEQYF. CDR3 coding DNA: TGTGCCAGCAGGCAACAGGGGGGGCACGAGCAGTACTTC.

This clonotype appeared a few times. The V gene is TRBV11-2, the J gene TRBJ2-1; TRBD1 matches 7 bases. Germline V gene sequence: CDR1 SGHAT, CDR2 FQNNGV. The ends lost 4 bases at V and 15 bases at J; junction bases unmatched: 6. This CDR3 comprises 11 residues. The CDR3 sequence: CASSYNRGRFF. The CDR3 nucleotides are TGTGCCAGCAGCTACAACAGGGGTCGGTTCTTC.

Many counts were recorded for this clonotype. V gene TRBV7-8 combines with J gene TRBJ2-7, with a possible D match to TRBD2 (5 bases). V gave up 2 bases and J gave up 9 bases, with 17 bases separating them. The CDR3 totals 14 residues. CDR1 is SGHVS and CDR2 is FQNEAQ in the germline V gene. The CDR3 coding sequence is TGTGCCAGCAGCTTACCGGGGAGTGCCCTAAGGCAGTACTTC. Translation gives CASSLPGSALRQYF. The whole variable domain, filled in from reference TRBV7-8 and TRBJ2-7, reads GAGVSQSPRYKVAKRGQDVALRCDPISGHVSLFWYQQALGQGPEFLTYFQNEAQLDKSGLPSDRFFAERPEGSVSTLKIQRTQQEDSAVYLCASSLPGSALRQYFGPGTRLTVT.